Below are 14 T cell receptor beta chains sequenced from a single sample in a study of post-analysis software for immune sequencing data. Study conclusions and caveats: TRBV5-6, TRBV5-1 and TRBV20-1 were among five TRBV segments more frequent in patients than controls.

Carried by the TCR beta cDNA libraries were unique molecular identifiers. Each CDR3 protein is one row after TCRdb ran MiXCR on the PCR reads. Among around 200,000 distinct CDR3 sequences listed, approximately 28% were seen once. Their antigen targets remain unknown. The sequenced material came from blood. Receptors were obtained from a girl aged 2-17 years with multiple sclerosis.

This clonotype has a count of ten or more. The chain's CDR3 is CASSLGQGGETQYF. The CDR3 DNA reads as TGTGCCAGCAGCTTAGGGCAGGGTGGAGAGACCCAGTACTTC. V usage is TRBV5-6 and J usage is TRBJ2-5, with D perhaps TRBD1 (5 bases). The CDR3 has 14 amino acids. CDR1 and CDR2 (germline): SGHDT, YYEEEE. V lost 2 bases, J lost 4 bases, and 12 bases lay in between.

Note on this clonotype: This may stem from a read error, because a much larger clone lies one nucleotide away. The rearrangement uses TRBV20-1 and TRBJ2-7; D uncertain. Per germline, CDR1 DFQATT and CDR2 SNEGSKA (reference sequence). The CDR3 contains 12 residues. Trimming removed 7 bases from V and 10 bases from J, with 20 bases in between. Here the CDR3 reads CSVPEFQEAQYF. CDR3 DNA sequence: TGCAGTGTCCCGGAGTTCCAAGAGGCCCAGTACTTC.

The chain joins TRBV4-1 to TRBJ1-1, with D unclear. CDR3 length: 13 amino acids. Deletions cut 0 bases from V and 5 bases from J, with 7 bases between. The germline gives CDR1 MGHRA, CDR2 YSYEKL. CDR3 region: CASSQERATEAFF. CDR3 sequence (DNA): TGCGCCAGCAGCCAAGAGCGGGCAACTGAAGCTTTCTTT.

As to this clonotype: Sequence at one end of the junction differs from germline and may be a read error. J is TRBJ2-3 and V is TRBV12-3 or TRBV12-4, with D tentatively TRBD1 or TRBD2 (5 bases each). This CDR3 region has 16 residues. The CDR3 loop reads CTSRPLGRMGADTQYF. In DNA, the CDR3 is TGTACCAGCAGACCCCTTGGAAGGATGGGGGCAGATACGCAGTATTTT.

This clonotype was observed at least ten times. This sequence joins TRBV29-1 and TRBJ1-4; 10 bases agree with TRBD1. The germline CDR1 and CDR2 sequences are SQVTM and ANQGSEA. Trimming took 4 bases from V and 7 from J; bases not matched to a gene: 3. The CDR3 has 13 amino acids. The CDR3 region is CSVGGTGAEKLFF. CDR3 in DNA: TGCAGCGTTGGTGGGACAGGGGCTGAAAAACTGTTTTTT.

The chain recombines TRBV6-5 with TRBJ2-2; tentatively, D is TRBD2 (6 bases). V was pared by 0 bases and J by 0 bases, with 8 bases between. The CDR3 is 16 residues long. Per the germline V gene, CDR1 is MNHEY and CDR2 is SVGAGI. The DNA of the CDR3 is TGTGCCAGCAGTTACTCGGGGGGTCCGAACACCGGGGAGCTGTTTTTT. This sequence encodes CASSYSGGPNTGELFF.

Points on this clonotype: This sequence may be a read error, since a much larger clone differs from it by one base. The V gene is TRBV9, the J gene TRBJ2-5; D is possibly TRBD2 (6 bases). The CDR3 sequence is 12 residues long. In germline, CDR1 is SGDLS, CDR2 YYNGEE. The CDR3 coding sequence is TGTGCCGGCAGTTCGACTACGGGGGAGCAGTACTTC. It codes for CAGSSTTGEQYF. Full variable domain (missing parts from reference TRBV9 and TRBJ2-5): DSGVTQTPKHLITATGQRVTLRCSPRSGDLSVYWYQQSLDQGLQFLIQYYNGEERAKGNILERFSAQQFPDLHSELNLSSLELGDSALYFCAGSSTTGEQYFGPGTRLLVL.

Worth noting for this clonotype: Germline and junction disagree at one end, which may indicate a read error. The chain recombines TRBV9 with TRBJ1-1, with TRBD1 as a possible D gene (6 bases). The CDR3 is 15 amino acids. Germline-derived CDR1 and CDR2 are SGDLS and YYNGEE. The CDR3 DNA follows: TGTGCCGGCAGCGCTCGGGAGGGGGTAAACACTGAAGCTTTCTTT. Residues: CAGSAREGVNTEAFF.

The V and J genes are TRBV5-1 and TRBJ1-1; D perhaps matches TRBD1 (5 bases). The CDR3 extends over 13 amino acids. Germline CDR1 is SGHRS and CDR2 is YFSETQ. V gave up 5 bases and J gave up 2 bases, with 10 bases separating them. The CDR3 protein is CASRTVRNTEAFF. In DNA form, the CDR3 reads TGCGCCAGCAGGACAGTAAGAAACACTGAAGCTTTCTTT.

This clonotype was counted only a few times. The V call is TRBV29-1, the J call TRBJ1-2; the D is unclear. Germline V gene sequence: CDR1 SQVTM, CDR2 ANQGSEA. The CDR3 has 11 residues. The V end was cut by 5 bases, the J end by 0 bases, with 4 bases between. The CDR3 loop is CSVYTNYGYTF. The CDR3 DNA sequence: TGCAGCGTTTATACTAACTATGGCTACACCTTC.

This clonotype has a handful of counts. The chain uses TRBV7-9 and TRBJ2-7, with TRBD2 identical over 8 bases. The length of the CDR3 is 13 residues. V shed 6 bases, J shed 3 bases, and the junction held 4 bases outside the gene matches. CDR1 and CDR2 (germline): SEHNR, FQNEAQ (reference sequence). The CDR3, as DNA: TGTGCCAGCAGTAGCGGGATAGTCTACGAGCAGTACTTC. Protein sequence: CASSSGIVYEQYF. Full variable domain (rest looked up from reference TRBV7-9 and TRBJ2-7): DTGVSQNPRHKITKRGQNVTFRCDPISEHNRLYWYRQTLGQGPEFLTYFQNEAQLEKSRLLSDRFSAERPKGSFSTLEIQRTEQGDSAMYLCASSSGIVYEQYFGPGTRLTVT.

The rearrangement links TRBV20-1 to TRBJ1-1; 10 nucleotides line up with TRBD1. J was trimmed by 3 bases and V by 3 bases; bases with no gene match: 7. The CDR3 runs to 15 residues. Germline V gene lookup returns CDR1 DFQATT and CDR2 SNEGSKA (reference sequence). The CDR3 loop is CSASDRGRRDTEAFF. The DNA of the CDR3 is TGCAGTGCTAGCGACAGGGGGCGCAGGGACACTGAAGCTTTCTTT.

This clonotype was detected many times. The chain has TRBV4-1 and TRBJ2-1; 8 bases map to TRBD2. The ends lost 0 bases at V and 3 bases at J; junction bases unmatched: 1. This CDR3 is 15 amino acids long. Germline V gene lookup returns CDR1 MGHRA and CDR2 YSYEKL. The CDR3 sequence is CASSQDSGDYNEQFF. CDR3 nucleotides: TGCGCCAGCAGCCAAGATAGCGGGGACTACAATGAGCAGTTCTTC.

The sample holds one count of this clonotype. Since a much larger clone is just one base distant, this may be a read error. The chain carries TRBV7-2 and TRBJ1-5, with 7 bases identical to TRBD1. The V gene's germline CDR1 is SGHTA and CDR2 FQGNSA. This CDR3 region has 14 residues. CDR3: CARSHLQGRQPQHF. The CDR3 DNA reads as TGTGCCCGCAGCCACCTACAGGGGAGACAGCCCCAGCATTTT.